These 29 T cell receptor beta chains were all obtained from the same sample, sequenced in a study of blood T cells in healthy people across ages. Primers used in a second PCR of about 6 to 11 cycles were a sample-barcoded 5' primer and a J-beta primer mix. TCRdb itself ran the 5' RACE reads through MiXCR, one entry per CDR3 protein. The sample holds about 580,000 distinct CDR3 sequences; around 48% are singletons and the top ten take just under 25%. What was sequenced was blood. The receptors originated from a man aged 80 or over in good health.

This clonotype has only one observation. This chain uses TRBV7-2 with TRBJ2-2; D might be TRBD1 (6 bases). Germline values: CDR1 SGHTA, CDR2 FQGNSA. This CDR3 comprises 16 residues. V was pared by 7 bases and J by 1 base, with 16 bases between. CDR3 nucleotide sequence: TGTGCCAGCACCCACCCAGGACAGTTGAACACCGGGGAGCTGTTTTTT. Protein product: CASTHPGQLNTGELFF.

This clonotype was found once. It may be a read error: a sequence one base away is much more abundant. The chain employs TRBV7-9 and TRBJ2-7, with D unresolved. The V gene's germline CDR1 is SEHNR and CDR2 FQNEAQ (reference sequence). V lost 4 bases and J lost 0, with 13 bases in between. The CDR3 loop spans 15 amino acids. The CDR3 sequence is CASSSDGLSSYEQYF. CDR3 DNA sequence: TGTGCCAGCAGCTCAGACGGGCTTAGCTCCTACGAGCAGTACTTC.

This clonotype was detected only a few times. The chain recombines TRBV15 with TRBJ2-5, with D uncertain. CDR1 is LNHNV and CDR2 is YYDKDF in the germline V gene (reference sequence). The CDR3 contains 14 residues. Trimming left V 3 bases short and J 1 base short, with 9 bases between. As DNA, the CDR3 is TGTGCCACCAGCAGGATAGTTTCCCAAGAGACCCAGTACTTC. Amino acid sequence: CATSRIVSQETQYF. Drawing the rest from reference TRBV15 and TRBJ2-5, the complete variable domain is DAMVIQNPRYQVTQFGKPVTLSCSQTLNHNVMYWYQQKSSQAPKLLFHYYDKDFNNEADTPDNFQSRRPNTSFCFLDIRSPGLGDTAMYLCATSRIVSQETQYFGPGTRLLVL.

CDR3 in amino acids: CASSEHPINIQYF. The CDR3 DNA sequence: TGTGCCAGCAGTGAGCACCCAATAAACATTCAGTACTTC. V usage is TRBV25-1 and J usage is TRBJ2-4; D unresolved. V was pared by 3 bases and J by 6 bases, with 9 bases between. Germline lookup yields CDR1 MGHDK and CDR2 SYGVNS. The CDR3 contains 13 residues.

The chain couples TRBV7-9 to TRBJ1-1; D remains ambiguous. V lost 3 bases and J 6 bases, leaving 14 bases between the germline ends. CDR3 length equals 14 residues. CDR1 is SEHNR, CDR2 FQNEAQ, per germline (reference sequence). This CDR3 reads CASSLARASPEAFF. The CDR3 DNA reads TGTGCCAGCAGCTTGGCGCGGGCAAGCCCTGAAGCTTTCTTT.

The rearrangement links TRBV20-1 to TRBJ1-2, with a weak D call TRBD1 (6 bases). V was clipped by 6 bases and J by 2 bases, with 19 bases between them. The CDR3 sequence is 15 residues long. CDR1 and CDR2 from the germline V gene are DFQATT and SNEGSKA (reference sequence). The CDR3 reads CSAPPRGAQNYGYTF. CDR3 bases: TGCAGTGCCCCCCCACGGGGGGCGCAGAACTATGGCTACACCTTC.

This clonotype has a handful of counts. V and J are TRBV7-6 and TRBJ2-1, with 15 positions matching TRBD2. Germline-derived CDR1 and CDR2 are SGHVS and FNYEAQ. V dropped 5 bases and J dropped 3; count of bases not matched to a gene: 14. The CDR3 is 20 residues long. This CDR3 is CASSPTPGGLAGGYYNEQFF. The CDR3 DNA is TGTGCCAGCAGCCCCACGCCGGGGGGACTAGCGGGAGGTTACTACAATGAGCAGTTCTTC.

The V gene is TRBV27, the J gene TRBJ2-1; TRBD2 aligns across 9 bases. CDR1 is MNHEY, CDR2 SMNVEV, per germline (reference sequence). Germline trimming cut 5 bases from V and 3 bases from J; bases unmatched to any gene: 11. The CDR3 loop spans 17 amino acids. The CDR3 region has the DNA TGTGCCAGCAGTGACGCTCTCGTAGCGGGGGACTACAATGAGCAGTTCTTC. The encoded protein is CASSDALVAGDYNEQFF.

The J gene is TRBJ2-7, the V gene TRBV25-1; a possible D gene is TRBD1 (6 bases). V was cut by 3 bases and J by 6 bases, with 15 bases left in between. The germline V gene encodes CDR1 MGHDK and CDR2 SYGVNS. The CDR3 runs to 14 residues. Here the CDR3 reads CASSDLSGEREQYF. The CDR3 DNA sequence: TGTGCCAGCAGTGATCTCTCAGGGGAGCGCGAGCAGTACTTC.

The count of this clonotype is one. The chain is built from TRBV29-1 and TRBJ2-1, with no clear D. The CDR3 runs 12 residues. CDR1 is SQVTM and CDR2 is ANQGSEA in the germline V gene. Trimming took off 4 bases at V and 6 bases at J, with 10 bases between the two ends. The CDR3 DNA reads as TGCAGCGTTGCCAAAGGGTCCAATGAGCAGTTCTTC. This gives the protein CSVAKGSNEQFF.

This clonotype was counted a single time. The chain links TRBV6-2 or TRBV6-3 to TRBJ2-3; no clear D gene. Per germline, CDR1 MNHEY and CDR2 SVGEGT. The CDR3 is made up of 14 amino acids. Trimming took 2 bases from V and 4 from J, leaving 10 bases between them. The CDR3 reads CASSYPGRSDTQYF. Written as DNA, the CDR3 is TGTGCCAGCAGTTACCCCGGACGGTCAGATACGCAGTATTTT.

Note on this clonotype: Since a much larger clone is just one base distant, this may be a read error. The gene calls are TRBV6-6 and TRBJ2-5; 7 positions agree with TRBD2. The CDR3 loop spans 16 amino acids. Germline V gene data show CDR1 as MNHNY and CDR2 as SVGAGI (reference sequence). The CDR3 protein is CASSLGASGLSETQDF. Written as DNA, the CDR3 is TGTGCCAGCAGCCTGGGTGCTAGCGGCTTGAGTGAGACCCAGGACTTC.

The V and J genes are TRBV7-2 and TRBJ1-5, with D uncertain. V lost 1 base and J 2 bases, leaving 15 bases between the germline ends. The CDR3 runs 17 residues. Germline loops: CDR1 SGHTA, CDR2 FQGNSA. In DNA form, the CDR3 reads TGTGCCAGCAGCTTAGAGTGGGAGCCTAGTGGCAATCAGCCCCAGCATTTT. This gives the protein CASSLEWEPSGNQPQHF.

This clonotype came up many times. The chain recombines TRBV6-6 with TRBJ2-3; D is unresolved. Trimming took off 3 bases at V and 4 bases at J, with 5 bases between the two ends. Germline lookup yields CDR1 MNHNY and CDR2 SVGAGI (reference sequence). CDR3 size: 12 residues. This CDR3 is CASSYRADTQYF. The CDR3 DNA follows: TGTGCCAGCAGTTATAGGGCAGATACGCAGTATTTT.

This chain joins TRBV12-5 and TRBJ1-4, with a possible D match to TRBD1 (5 bases). Germline V lookup: CDR1 LGHNT, CDR2 FRNRAP. V dropped 6 bases and J dropped 4 bases, with 18 bases sitting between them. The CDR3 is 16 amino acids. CDR3 residues: CASGPLGTEDNEKLFF. The CDR3 DNA reads as TGTGCTAGTGGCCCATTAGGGACGGAAGATAATGAAAAACTGTTTTTT.

V is TRBV7-9 and J is TRBJ2-7; D may be TRBD2 (6 bases). Germline CDR1 is SEHNR and CDR2 is FQNEAQ (reference sequence). Trimming took off 5 bases at V and 5 bases at J, with 16 bases between the two ends. The CDR3 runs to 14 residues. The CDR3 bases are TGTGCCAGCAGCCGGACTATTGGCCCCGACGAGCAGTACTTC. Its translation is CASSRTIGPDEQYF.

This rearrangement joins TRBV10-3 to TRBJ2-3; unclear D gene. V gave up 0 bases and J gave up 4 bases, with 5 bases separating them. Germline assignment: CDR1 ENHRY and CDR2 SYGVKD. The length of the CDR3 is 13 residues. This CDR3 reads CAISESGPDTQYF. CDR3 nucleotides: TGTGCCATCAGTGAGTCTGGCCCAGATACGCAGTATTTT.

CDR3 region: CASSSWRGALRDEQFF. CDR3 nucleotide sequence: TGTGCCAGCAGCTCATGGCGAGGGGCCCTTAGGGATGAGCAGTTCTTC. V usage is TRBV7-9 and J usage is TRBJ2-1, with D perhaps matching TRBD1 or TRBD2 (5 bases each). The germline V gene encodes CDR1 SEHNR and CDR2 FQNEAQ (reference sequence). CDR3 size: 16 residues. Trimming removed 4 bases at V and 8 bases at J, with 21 bases between.

V is TRBV20-1 and J is TRBJ2-5; TRBD2 is a possible D gene (6 bases). The CDR3 totals 15 residues. Looked up from germline, CDR1 is DFQATT and CDR2 is SNEGSKA (reference sequence). Trimming took off 3 bases at V and 3 bases at J, with 17 bases between the two ends. The CDR3 sequence is CSARPLASAKETQYF. The CDR3 coding sequence is TGCAGTGCTAGGCCCCTTGCTAGCGCAAAAGAGACCCAGTACTTC.

For this clonotype: Mismatch with germline at one junction end may stem from a read error. This chain joins TRBV7-7 and TRBJ2-2; a possible D gene is TRBD1 (6 bases). This CDR3 is built from 15 residues. CDR1 is SSHAT, CDR2 FNYEAQ, per germline (reference sequence). CDR3 sequence: CASSTAGAGTGELFF. CDR3 DNA sequence: TGTGCTAGCAGTACGGCAGGGGCAGGAACCGGGGAGCTGTTTTTT.

This clonotype was seen just once. The gene calls are TRBV4-1 and TRBJ1-5, with TRBD1 as a possible D gene (5 bases). V was trimmed by 3 bases and J by 1 base, leaving 16 bases between them. Germline V gene lookup returns CDR1 MGHRA and CDR2 YSYEKL. The CDR3 spans 17 residues. Written as DNA, the CDR3 is TGCGCCAGCAGCCAGGGCACGCCCGGGGGGAGCAATCAGCCCCAGCATTTT. As protein: CASSQGTPGGSNQPQHF.

V and J are TRBV7-2 and TRBJ2-1; 8 bases align to TRBD1. V lost 5 bases, J lost 5 bases, and 5 bases stayed unmatched. Germline V gene lookup returns CDR1 SGHTA and CDR2 FQGNSA. The CDR3 covers 14 residues. CDR3: CASSPTGVHNEQFF. The CDR3 DNA is TGTGCCAGCAGCCCGACAGGGGTCCACAATGAGCAGTTCTTC. Looking up the rest from reference TRBV7-2 and TRBJ2-1 gives the full variable domain: GAGVSQSPSNKVTEKGKDVELRCDPISGHTALYWYRQSLGQGLEFLIYFQGNSAPDKSGLPSDRFSAERTGGSVSTLTIQRTQQEDSAVYLCASSPTGVHNEQFFGPGTRLTVL.

J is TRBJ1-4 and V is TRBV2; the D is unclear. V was pared by 6 bases and J by 8 bases, with 13 bases between. Germline V gene lookup returns CDR1 SNHLY and CDR2 FYNNEI. This CDR3 region has 13 residues. The CDR3 sequence is CASRVGVGEKLFF. CDR3 DNA sequence: TGTGCCAGCAGGGTCGGGGTTGGCGAAAAACTGTTTTTT.

The sample holds a few counts of this clonotype. V gene TRBV10-2 combines with J gene TRBJ2-3; 9 nucleotides align to TRBD2. The CDR3 runs 15 residues. J was trimmed by 4 bases and V by 5 bases; bases with no gene match: 7. Germline V gene sequence: CDR1 WSHSY, CDR2 SAAADI. The CDR3: CASSPLGLAADTQYF. The CDR3 region has the DNA TGCGCCAGCAGTCCACTGGGACTAGCTGCAGATACGCAGTATTTT.

The chain has TRBV14 and TRBJ2-1, with 7 bases fitting TRBD2. This CDR3 has 19 residues. The germline V gene encodes CDR1 SGHDN and CDR2 FVKESK. J lost 3 bases, V lost 4 bases, and 18 bases had no gene match. CDR3 in amino acids: CASSRTGLGLVGGYNEQFF. The CDR3 bases are TGTGCCAGCAGCCGGACGGGCCTCGGACTAGTAGGTGGCTACAATGAGCAGTTCTTC.

The rearrangement uses TRBV5-1 and TRBJ2-5; D not resolved. The CDR3 spans 15 residues. V lost 0 bases, J lost 5 bases, and 14 bases lay in between. Germline CDR1 SGHRS, CDR2 YFSETQ. This CDR3 is CASSLDPSGWETQYF. DNA of the CDR3: TGCGCCAGCAGCTTGGATCCTTCAGGATGGGAGACCCAGTACTTC.

V is TRBV12-3 or TRBV12-4 and J is TRBJ1-2; 7 nucleotides line up with TRBD1. V gave up 6 bases and J gave up 8 bases; unmatched junction bases: 15. This CDR3 spans 15 amino acids. CDR3 nucleotides: TGTGCCAGCAGCGCCCGACAGGTTCAGGGGGGAGGCTACACCTTC. It translates to CASSARQVQGGGYTF.

This clonotype has ten or more counts. The chain has TRBV6-5 and TRBJ2-7; D may be TRBD1 or TRBD2 (5 bases each). The CDR3 is 16 amino acids. Trimming stripped 7 bases from V and 2 bases from J, with 21 bases between. From germline, CDR1 is MNHEY and CDR2 SVGAGI. CDR3 in DNA: TGTGCCAGCAATCGCGAAGCCGGGACGGCAACCTACGAGCAGTACTTC. This translates into CASNREAGTATYEQYF.

This clonotype was detected only a few times. This chain links TRBV7-2 with TRBJ2-4, with 7 bases fitting TRBD2. V lost 5 bases, J lost 8 bases, and 9 bases stayed unmatched. CDR3 size: 14 residues. The germline V gene encodes CDR1 SGHTA and CDR2 FQGNSA. This chain's CDR3 is CASSPGLSIDIQYF. The DNA for the CDR3 is TGTGCCAGCAGCCCGGGACTAAGTATAGACATTCAGTACTTC.